This T cell receptor (beta chain) was identified during a study of T cells in Graves' hyperthyroidism and ophthalmopathy. Germline lookup yields CDR1 MNHNS and CDR2 SASEGT. The CDR3 contains 15 residues. V dropped 5 bases and J dropped 0 bases, with 10 bases sitting between them. The table lists this clonotype with many counts. RNA transcripts served as the template for amplifying TCR beta CDR3 regions. First-round RT-PCR with HTBI primers amplified the TCR CDR3 region. TCRdb independently ran MiXCR on the multiplex PCR reads; one entry per CDR3 protein. The table includes roughly 200,000 distinct CDR3 sequences, 15% to 20% detected once.

The receptor's source is a man aged 35 to 55 with Graves' hyperthyroidism. Sequencing input: blood. The chain carries TRBV6-1 and TRBJ2-2; D unclear. CDR3 coding DNA: TGTGCCAGCAGTTCGAGACAAGCGAACACCGGGGAGCTGTTTTTT. Amino acid sequence: CASSSRQANTGELFF.